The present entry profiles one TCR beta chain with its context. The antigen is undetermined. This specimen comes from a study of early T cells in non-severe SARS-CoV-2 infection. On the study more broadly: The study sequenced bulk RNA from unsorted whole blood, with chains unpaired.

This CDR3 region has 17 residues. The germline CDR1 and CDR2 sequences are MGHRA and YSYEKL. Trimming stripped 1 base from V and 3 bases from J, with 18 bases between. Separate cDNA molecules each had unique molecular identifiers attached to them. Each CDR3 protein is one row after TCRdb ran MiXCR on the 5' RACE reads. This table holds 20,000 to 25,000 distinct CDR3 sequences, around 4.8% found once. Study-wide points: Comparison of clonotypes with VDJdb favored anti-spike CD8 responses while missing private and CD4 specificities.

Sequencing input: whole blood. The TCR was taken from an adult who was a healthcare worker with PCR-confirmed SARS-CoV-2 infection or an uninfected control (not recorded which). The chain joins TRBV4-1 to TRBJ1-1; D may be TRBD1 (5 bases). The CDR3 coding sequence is TGCGCCAGCAGCCAAGTAAATATGGGGGGGATAGACACTGAAGCTTTCTTT. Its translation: CASSQVNMGGIDTEAFF.